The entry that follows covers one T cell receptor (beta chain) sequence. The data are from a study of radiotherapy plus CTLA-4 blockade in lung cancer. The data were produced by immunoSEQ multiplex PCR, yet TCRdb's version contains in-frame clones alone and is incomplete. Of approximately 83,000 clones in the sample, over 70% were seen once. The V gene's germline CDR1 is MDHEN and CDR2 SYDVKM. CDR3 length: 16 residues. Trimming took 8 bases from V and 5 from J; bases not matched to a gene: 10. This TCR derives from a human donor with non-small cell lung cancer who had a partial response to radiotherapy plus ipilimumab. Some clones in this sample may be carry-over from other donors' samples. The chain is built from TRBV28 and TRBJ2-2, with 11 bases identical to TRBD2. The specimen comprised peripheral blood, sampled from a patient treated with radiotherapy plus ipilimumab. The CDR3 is CASGLSGRALTGELFF. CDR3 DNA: TGTGCCAGCGGGCTTAGCGGGAGGGCCCTGACCGGGGAGCTGTTTTTT.